The 8 T cell receptor beta chains presented below share a single source sample, sequenced in a study of blood T cell repertoires in COVID-19. Using immunoSEQ multiplex PCR, the repertoire was profiled, and TCRdb retains in-frame clones only, with some absent. The sample lists 150,000 to 200,000 clones, under 90% seen once, with 15% to 20% in the top ten. What was sequenced was peripheral blood. All receptors derive from a person between 65 and 79 years old with COVID-19, enrolled during active disease.

This CDR3 reads CASSFPSNTEAFF. The CDR3 DNA sequence: TGTGCCAGCAGTTTCCCCTCGAACACTGAAGCTTTCTTT. The V gene is TRBV28, the J gene TRBJ1-1; the D is unclear. The V end was cut by 3 bases, the J end by 1 base, with 6 bases between. Germline V lookup: CDR1 MDHEN, CDR2 SYDVKM. CDR3 size: 13 residues.

The chain couples TRBV5-1 to TRBJ1-2, with no clear D. V was cut by 4 bases and J by 0 bases, with 10 bases left in between. Germline CDR1 is SGHRS and CDR2 is YFSETQ. The CDR3 length is 14 residues. The CDR3 sequence: CASSEVEANYGYTF. The CDR3 DNA reads as TGCGCCAGCAGCGAGGTAGAGGCTAACTATGGCTACACCTTC.

The rearrangement uses TRBV5-4 and TRBJ2-3, with a tentative D call TRBD2 (5 bases). Trimming took 10 bases from V and 4 from J, leaving 19 bases between them. In germline, CDR1 is SGHNT, CDR2 YYREEE (reference sequence). CDR3 length equals 14 residues. Here the CDR3 DNA reads TGTGCCGCTACGGTATCGGGGTTCTCAGATACGCAGTATTTT. This encodes CAATVSGFSDTQYF.

The CDR3 DNA reads TGTGCCAGCAGCGTAGAGGGGGGGCAGATCACTGAAGCTTTCTTT. Translated, it gives CASSVEGGQITEAFF. The chain joins TRBV9 to TRBJ1-1, with a tentative D call TRBD1 (6 bases). V was cut by 0 bases and J by 4 bases, with 13 bases left in between. From germline, CDR1 is SGDLS and CDR2 YYNGEE. This CDR3 is 15 amino acids long.

The chain is built from TRBV3-1 (or the pseudogene TRBV3-2) and TRBJ2-1; D is ambiguous. CDR1 is LGHDT and CDR2 is YNNKEL in the germline V gene (reference sequence). The V gene lost 10 bases and the J gene lost 7 bases, with 11 bases spanning the gap. CDR3 length: 11 residues. CDR3 loop: CATGSLNEQFF. The CDR3 DNA follows: TGTGCCACCGGTAGTTTGAATGAGCAGTTCTTC.

The chain joins TRBV11-3 to TRBJ2-3; TRBD1 agrees at 7 bases. The CDR3 is 16 residues long. Germline V gene lookup returns CDR1 SGHNT and CDR2 YENEEA. The V segment lost 1 base and the J segment 1 base; nucleotides outside the gene matches: 5. The CDR3 loop is CASSLGTGARTDTQYF. The CDR3 nucleotides are TGTGCCAGCAGCTTAGGAACAGGGGCTCGCACAGATACGCAGTATTTT.

The gene calls are TRBV28 and TRBJ1-4, with 8 bases that match TRBD1. Per the germline V gene, CDR1 is MDHEN and CDR2 is SYDVKM. This CDR3 has 14 amino acids. With 2 bases clipped from V and 5 bases from J, the junction kept 1 base outside the gene matches. The DNA of the CDR3 is TGTGCCAGCAGTTTAAGACAGGGGAATGAAAAACTGTTTTTT. Translation: CASSLRQGNEKLFF.

The V and J genes are TRBV6-5 and TRBJ1-4; a possible D gene is TRBD1 (5 bases). The CDR3 covers 14 residues. The germline V gene encodes CDR1 MNHEY and CDR2 SVGAGI. V lost 8 bases and J 0 bases, leaving 10 bases between the germline ends. In DNA, the CDR3 is TGTGCCAGCCGGGGGACGGCAACTAATGAAAAACTGTTTTTT. Its translation: CASRGTATNEKLFF.